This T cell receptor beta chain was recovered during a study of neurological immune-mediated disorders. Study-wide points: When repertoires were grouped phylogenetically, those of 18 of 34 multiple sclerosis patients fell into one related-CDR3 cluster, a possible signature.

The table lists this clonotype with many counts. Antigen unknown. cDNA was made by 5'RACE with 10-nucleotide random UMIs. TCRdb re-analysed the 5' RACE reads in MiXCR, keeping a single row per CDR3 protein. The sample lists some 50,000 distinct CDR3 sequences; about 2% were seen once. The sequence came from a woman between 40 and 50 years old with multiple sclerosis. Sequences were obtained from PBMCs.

The CDR3 sequence: CASSPTGTLSTNTIYF. CDR3 DNA sequence: TGCGCCAGCAGCCCGACGGGAACGCTCTCAACCAACACCATATATTTT. J is TRBJ1-3 and V is TRBV4-1, with D hard to call. Germline values: CDR1 MGHRA, CDR2 YSYEKL. The CDR3 sequence is 16 residues long. Between the trimmed V and J ends, which lost 4 bases and 7 bases, there was a span of 20 bases.